This T cell receptor beta chain came from a study of blood T cell repertoires in COVID-19. From germline, CDR1 is MDHEN and CDR2 SYDVKM. The CDR3 has 12 amino acids. V was trimmed by 5 bases and J by 5 bases, leaving 9 bases between them. Sequencing was performed with immunoSEQ multiplex PCR; in TCRdb, only in-frame clones are kept and a portion is missing. This sample has roughly 220,000 clones, with roughly 84% found just once. The sequence was obtained from a woman aged 40 to 50 who had recovered from COVID-19. The rearrangement uses TRBV28 and TRBJ1-1, with D possibly TRBD1 on 5 matching bases. The material sequenced was PBMCs or T cells enriched from blood (not recorded which). The CDR3 bases are TGTGCCAGCAGTCTACAGGAGACTGAAGCTTTCTTT. It specifies CASSLQETEAFF.